The 26 T cell receptor beta chains in this list originate from one sample, sequenced in a study of OX40 agonist ivuxolimab in advanced cancers. Using immunoSEQ multiplex PCR, the repertoire was profiled, and TCRdb retains in-frame clones only, with some absent. The repertoire holds 67,000 or so clones, roughly 87% seen once, with 1.1% in the top ten. Sequencing was performed on CD4+ or CD8+ T cells sorted from blood, taken in a trial of the OX40 agonist ivuxolimab. Every receptor here comes from an adult with an advanced solid tumor such as melanoma, head and neck, liver or kidney cancer.

The V call is TRBV29-1, the J call TRBJ2-5, with D possibly called TRBD1 or TRBD2 (7 bases each). Trimming took 1 base from V and 5 from J, leaving 11 bases between them. Per the germline V gene, CDR1 is SQVTM and CDR2 is ANQGSEA. The CDR3 runs to 13 residues. CDR3 DNA: TGCAGCGTTGAAGCAGGGGGGGACGAGACCCAGTACTTC. Translated: CSVEAGGDETQYF.

The rearrangement joins TRBV30 to TRBJ1-5; D is undetermined. Trimming took 0 bases from V and 7 from J, leaving 10 bases between them. CDR1 and CDR2 (germline): GTSNPN, SVGIG (reference sequence). This CDR3 contains 13 residues. The CDR3 spells CAWSVGLNQPQHF. CDR3 nucleotide sequence: TGTGCCTGGAGTGTTGGGCTGAACCAGCCCCAGCATTTT.

This chain connects TRBV7-2 to TRBJ2-7; D uncertain. The germline V gene has CDR1 SGHTA and CDR2 FQGNSA. V gave up 6 bases and J gave up 2 bases, with 11 bases separating them. The CDR3 consists of 13 residues. For the CDR3, the DNA is TGTGCCAGCAGTTCGCGGCAAACCTACGAGCAGTACTTC. As protein: CASSSRQTYEQYF. Together with reference TRBV7-2 and TRBJ2-7, the CDR3 gives the full variable domain: GAGVSQSPSNKVTEKGKDVELRCDPISGHTALYWYRQSLGQGLEFLIYFQGNSAPDKSGLPSDRFSAERTGGSVSTLTIQRTQQEDSAVYLCASSSRQTYEQYFGPGTRLTVT.

The V and J genes are TRBV18 and TRBJ1-1; perhaps TRBD1 as D (5 bases). CDR1 is KGHSH and CDR2 is LQKENI in the germline V gene. The CDR3 contains 12 residues. Trimming pared 4 bases from V and 8 bases from J, leaving 11 bases between. For the CDR3, the DNA is TGTGCCAGCTCACTATCCGGGGCGGAAGCTTTCTTT. Its translation: CASSLSGAEAFF.

The rearrangement joins TRBV7-2 to TRBJ2-7; D uncertain. The V gene lost 0 bases and the J gene lost 6 bases, with 9 bases spanning the gap. Germline V CDR1 and CDR2: SGHTA, FQGNSA. This CDR3 comprises 13 residues. CDR3 protein: CASSLARQSEQYF. The CDR3 bases are TGTGCCAGCAGCTTAGCGCGGCAGTCCGAGCAGTACTTC.

This chain uses TRBV30 with TRBJ1-2, with D uncertain. CDR1 and CDR2 from the germline V gene are GTSNPN and SVGIG (reference sequence). V dropped 0 bases and J dropped 2 bases, with 13 bases sitting between them. CDR3 length: 15 amino acids. The CDR3 nucleotides are TGTGCCTGGAGTGTACGGGAAAACAAAAACTATGGCTACACCTTC. Its translation is CAWSVRENKNYGYTF. Full variable domain (outside the CDR3, taken from reference TRBV30 and TRBJ1-2): SQTIHQWPATLVQPVGSPLSLECTVEGTSNPNLYWYRQAAGRGLQLLFYSVGIGQISSEVPQNLSASRPQDRQFILSSKKLLLSDSGFYLCAWSVRENKNYGYTFGSGTRLTVV.

This clone was observed once. V is TRBV10-1 and J is TRBJ2-5, with 7 nucleotides matching TRBD2. V lost 2 bases to trimming and J lost 4 bases; unmatched junction nucleotides: 4. Germline assignment: CDR1 WNHNN and CDR2 SYGVQD (reference sequence). The CDR3 sequence is 14 residues long. This CDR3 is CASSEGGVGETQYF. CDR3 DNA: TGCGCCAGCAGTGAGGGGGGGGTGGGAGAGACCCAGTACTTC.

The chain joins TRBV2 to TRBJ2-3; tentatively, D is TRBD1 or TRBD2 (6 bases each). This CDR3 comprises 14 residues. Trimming removed 7 bases from V and 6 bases from J, with 17 bases in between. CDR1 is SNHLY and CDR2 is FYNNEI in the germline V gene. CDR3 bases: TGTGCCAGCACTCGGGGGCCCCTCGGGGATACGCAGTATTTT. Residues: CASTRGPLGDTQYF.

A single count supports this clone. The J gene is TRBJ2-2, the V gene TRBV2, with a possible D match to TRBD1 (6 bases). This CDR3 comprises 12 residues. The V gene's germline CDR1 is SNHLY and CDR2 FYNNEI. Trimming removed 7 bases at V and 8 bases at J, with 11 bases between. The CDR3 loop reads CASNQGLGELFF. CDR3 DNA sequence: TGTGCCAGCAATCAGGGGCTGGGGGAGCTGTTTTTT.

The gene calls are TRBV11-2 and TRBJ1-4, with TRBD1 as a possible D gene (5 bases). In germline, CDR1 is SGHAT, CDR2 FQNNGV. The ends were cut back, 5 bases at V and 4 bases at J, with 11 bases in the middle. This CDR3 is 14 amino acids long. The CDR3 spells CASSPGRVNEKLFF. The DNA for the CDR3 is TGTGCCAGCAGCCCAGGGCGGGTTAATGAAAAACTGTTTTTT.

The V and J genes are TRBV10-3 and TRBJ2-3; TRBD2 matches at 8 bases. Trimming removed 5 bases from V and 5 bases from J; junction bases left unmatched: 6. The CDR3 loop spans 14 amino acids. Germline loops: CDR1 ENHRY, CDR2 SYGVKD. The chain's CDR3 is CAISPPGGGDTQYF. CDR3 in DNA: TGTGCCATCAGTCCCCCGGGGGGGGGAGATACGCAGTATTTT.

The V and J genes are TRBV5-1 and TRBJ1-2, with a tentative D call TRBD1 (5 bases). Trimming took off 4 bases at V and 0 bases at J, with 19 bases between the two ends. The CDR3 extends over 17 amino acids. Germline V gene data show CDR1 as SGHRS and CDR2 as YFSETQ. CDR3 region: CASSGGGAGPSNYGYTF. DNA of the CDR3: TGCGCCAGCAGCGGTGGAGGGGCAGGTCCCTCTAACTATGGCTACACCTTC.

Only one count was recorded for this clone. V gene TRBV7-2 combines with J gene TRBJ2-6; D could derive from TRBD1 or TRBD2 (5 bases each). Germline values: CDR1 SGHTA, CDR2 FQGNSA. There are 16 residues in the CDR3. Trimming shortened V by 1 base and J by 0 bases, and 7 bases separated the two germline ends. The CDR3: CASSLDGGSGANVLTF. Written as DNA, the CDR3 is TGTGCCAGCAGCTTAGATGGGGGCTCTGGGGCCAACGTCCTGACTTTC.

The chain carries TRBV14 and TRBJ2-1; the D gene could be TRBD1 or TRBD2 (5 bases each). The CDR3 extends over 15 amino acids. The V gene's germline CDR1 is SGHDN and CDR2 FVKESK. Between the trimmed V and J ends, which lost 3 bases and 1 base, there was a span of 10 bases. CDR3 DNA: TGTGCCAGCAGCCAGGGACCGTCGTCCTACAATGAGCAGTTCTTC. It specifies CASSQGPSSYNEQFF. Based on the CDR3 plus reference TRBV14 and TRBJ2-1, the full variable domain is EAGVTQFPSHSVIEKGQTVTLRCDPISGHDNLYWYRRVMGKEIKFLLHFVKESKQDESGMPNNRFLAERTGGTYSTLKVQPAELEDSGVYFCASSQGPSSYNEQFFGPGTRLTVL.

The V and J genes are TRBV27 and TRBJ1-1; TRBD1 matches 7 bases. Germline CDR1 reads MNHEY; CDR2 reads SMNVEV (reference sequence). After removal of 9 bases from V and 5 bases from J, the junction contained 9 bases not matched to a gene. This CDR3 spans 13 amino acids. Here the CDR3 DNA reads TGTGCCAGTTCGGAGGGGGCGCGGACTGAAGCTTTCTTT. Protein sequence: CASSEGARTEAFF.

V usage is TRBV6-6 and J usage is TRBJ1-6; D ambiguous. Deletions cut 6 bases from V and 8 bases from J, with 11 bases between. Germline V lookup: CDR1 MNHNY, CDR2 SVGAGI (reference sequence). The CDR3 loop spans 13 amino acids. CDR3 bases: TGTGCCAGCAGCCCAAACTCTGATTCACCCCTCCACTTT. Its translation: CASSPNSDSPLHF.

The CDR3, as DNA: TGTGCCAGCAGGAACAGGGATTCCCATACGCAGTATTTT. This translates into CASRNRDSHTQYF. This rearrangement joins TRBV6-1 to TRBJ2-3; TRBD1 is a possible D gene (6 bases). The length of the CDR3 is 13 residues. Germline V lookup: CDR1 MNHNS, CDR2 SASEGT. The V end lost 6 bases, the J end lost 7 bases, and 14 bases lay between the germline ends.

The gene calls are TRBV5-1 and TRBJ2-1; 11 positions agree with TRBD2. The CDR3 is 16 residues long. Trimming took 0 bases from V and 6 from J; bases not matched to a gene: 5. Germline values: CDR1 SGHRS, CDR2 YFSETQ. CDR3 amino acids: CASSLDPSGGTNEQFF. The CDR3 DNA follows: TGCGCCAGCAGCTTGGACCCTAGCGGGGGGACCAATGAGCAGTTCTTC. The whole variable domain, filled in from reference TRBV5-1 and TRBJ2-1, reads KAGVTQTPRYLIKTRGQQVTLSCSPISGHRSVSWYQQTPGQGLQFLFEYFSETQRNKGNFPGRFSGRQFSNSRSEMNVSTLELGDSALYLCASSLDPSGGTNEQFFGPGTRLTVL.

J is TRBJ2-5 and V is TRBV11-2, with D perhaps matching TRBD1 (5 bases). Germline CDR1 and CDR2: SGHAT and FQNNGV. V was cut by 0 bases and J by 2 bases, with 10 bases left in between. The CDR3 totals 15 residues. CDR3 residues: CASSLDWGRQETQYF. Here the CDR3 DNA reads TGTGCCAGCAGCTTAGATTGGGGCAGGCAAGAGACCCAGTACTTC.

The CDR3 region is CASSVGTSGGRSNEQFF. CDR3 in DNA: TGTGCCAGCAGCGTCGGGACTAGCGGGGGACGGTCCAATGAGCAGTTCTTC. The V call is TRBV5-4, the J call TRBJ2-1; 14 bases line up with TRBD2. Germline lookup yields CDR1 SGHNT and CDR2 YYREEE (reference sequence). This CDR3 has 17 residues. The V gene end was trimmed by 4 bases and the J gene end by 6 bases; junction bases not matched to a gene: 9. Using reference TRBV5-4 and TRBJ2-1 for the parts outside the CDR3, the full variable domain is ETGVTQSPTHLIKTRGQQVTLRCSSQSGHNTVSWYQQALGQGPQFIFQYYREEENGRGNFPPRFSGLQFPNYSSELNVNALELDDSALYLCASSVGTSGGRSNEQFFGPGTRLTVL.

The V call is TRBV29-1, the J call TRBJ2-3; D possibly corresponds to TRBD1 (6 bases). This CDR3 spans 14 amino acids. Deletions cut 4 bases from V and 1 base from J, with 12 bases between. CDR1 SQVTM and CDR2 ANQGSEA come from the germline V gene. In DNA, the CDR3 is TGCAGCGTTGCACAGGGTCGTCGCACAGATACGCAGTATTTT. It codes for CSVAQGRRTDTQYF.

This sequence joins TRBV10-3 and TRBJ1-3; the match to TRBD1 covers 8 bases. Trimming took 2 bases from V and 0 from J; bases not matched to a gene: 6. Germline CDR1 is ENHRY and CDR2 is SYGVKD. The CDR3 has 17 residues. The CDR3 region is CAISEGTGPRSGNTIYF. The CDR3 DNA sequence: TGTGCCATCAGTGAGGGGACAGGTCCCCGCTCTGGAAACACCATATATTTT.

The chain has TRBV4-1 and TRBJ1-4, with TRBD1 identical over 7 bases. Trimming at V came to 4 bases and at J to 3 bases, leaving 8 bases not matched to a gene. CDR1 MGHRA and CDR2 YSYEKL come from the germline V gene. This CDR3 has 16 residues. The CDR3 spells CASSRGPGTANEKLFF. The CDR3 DNA sequence: TGCGCCAGCAGCCGGGGGCCAGGGACAGCTAATGAAAAACTGTTTTTT.

This rearrangement joins TRBV7-6 to TRBJ2-7; 8 nucleotides match TRBD1. CDR3 length equals 15 residues. The V gene end was trimmed by 1 base and the J gene end by 3 bases; junction bases not matched to a gene: 5. Germline values: CDR1 SGHVS, CDR2 FNYEAQ. CDR3 DNA sequence: TGTGCCAGCAGCTTAGGTAGTGGGACAGGCTACGAGCAGTACTTC. Protein: CASSLGSGTGYEQYF.

The gene calls are TRBV18 and TRBJ1-6; 8 nucleotides match TRBD1. Per germline, CDR1 KGHSH and CDR2 LQKENI. This CDR3 contains 15 residues. The junction had 8 bases not matched to a gene; V was cut back by 6 bases and J by 7 bases. CDR3 DNA sequence: TGTGCCAGCTCCCGAGGACAGGGAGCGAATTCACCCCTCCACTTT. Translating gives CASSRGQGANSPLHF.

The chain uses TRBV7-4 and TRBJ1-5; D not certain. With 6 bases removed from V and 2 bases from J, the gap between germline ends came to 11 bases. In germline, CDR1 is SGHVT, CDR2 SQSDAQ. This CDR3 has 14 residues. For the CDR3, the DNA is TGTGCCAGCAGTTACGGCCGACGCAATCAGCCCCAGCATTTT. The encoded protein is CASSYGRRNQPQHF.